A selection of T cell receptor beta chains follows, all from one sample in a study of response to subunit inactivated influenza vaccine. TCRdb re-analysed the RT-PCR reads in MiXCR, keeping a single row per CDR3 protein. The table includes around 470,000 distinct CDR3 sequences, approximately 7.2% detected once. The material was PBMCs from blood, obtained approximately 25 months after vaccination. The receptors derive from a man aged 45 to 75 who received an inactivated influenza vaccine. CDR3s include the opening cysteine and the closing phenylalanine or tryptophan. A D gene is named only where the DNA matches it firmly. Only some rows state a clone size, as once, few, many or a class for expanded clones.

CASSQASGGQPQHF,TGTGCCAGCAGCCAAGCCTCAGGGGGACAGCCCCAGCATTTT,TRBJ1-5,TRBD1,TRBV3-1,many
CASRKTGEYEQYF,TGTGCCAGCAGAAAAACAGGTGAATACGAGCAGTACTTC,TRBJ2-7,NA,TRBV6-2/TRBV6-3,many
CASSLQPGKDTEAFF,TGCGCCAGCAGCTTGCAACCGGGAAAGGACACTGAAGCTTTCTTT,TRBJ1-1,NA,TRBV5-1,few
CASSAAGLLTTNSPLHF,TGCGCCAGCAGCGCCGCGGGCCTCTTAACTACGAATTCACCCCTCCACTTT,TRBJ1-6,NA,TRBV5-1,NA
CSVGQTNTEAFF,TGCAGCGTTGGACAGACGAACACTGAAGCTTTCTTT,TRBJ1-1,NA,TRBV29-1,few
CATKLLAGGGEQFF,TGTGCCACCAAACTGCTAGCGGGAGGGGGTGAGCAGTTCTTC,TRBJ2-1,TRBD2,TRBV15,NA
CASSLSGGRYEQYF,TGTGCCAGCAGTTTATCTGGGGGTCGGTACGAGCAGTACTTC,TRBJ2-7,NA,TRBV27,many
CATMGTGANTEAFF,TGTGCCACCATGGGGACAGGAGCGAACACTGAAGCTTTCTTT,TRBJ1-1,TRBD1,TRBV6-1,few
CASKSGQGNTEAFF,TGTGCCAGCAAGTCAGGACAGGGGAACACTGAAGCTTTCTTT,TRBJ1-1,TRBD1,TRBV28,NA
CASSHTLRRATNEKLFF,TGCGCCAGCAGCCACACCCTCAGACGGGCAACTAATGAAAAACTGTTTTTT,TRBJ1-4,NA,TRBV4-3,NA
CASSFLGQGLHQPQHF,TGTGCCAGCAGTTTTCTAGGACAGGGCCTTCATCAGCCCCAGCATTTT,TRBJ1-5,TRBD1,TRBV6-5,few
CASSQDSLGGAGEQYF,TGTGCCAGCAGCCAAGACTCTCTTGGGGGTGCGGGCGAGCAGTACTTC,TRBJ2-7,NA,TRBV14,NA
CASSFSAAGNNEKLFF,TGTGCCAGCAGCTTCTCGGCGGCGGGTAATAATGAAAAACTGTTTTTT,TRBJ1-4,NA,TRBV7-6,NA
CASSLGLVSYEQYF,TGTGCCAGCAGTCTCGGACTAGTCTCCTACGAGCAGTACTTC,TRBJ2-7,TRBD2,TRBV28,few
CASSSGGPQFF,TGTGCCAGCAGCTCGGGGGGGCCACAGTTCTTC,TRBJ2-1,TRBD2,TRBV7-9,few
CSFGAGSSYEQYF,TGCAGTTTCGGAGCGGGGAGCTCCTACGAGCAGTACTTC,TRBJ2-7,TRBD2,TRBV20-1,few
CAGHRGRSGELFF,TGTGCCGGTCACAGGGGGCGGAGCGGGGAGCTGTTTTTT,TRBJ2-2,TRBD1,TRBV19,few
CSARGTFNSPLHF,TGCAGTGCTAGGGGTACCTTTAATTCACCCCTCCACTTT,TRBJ1-6,NA,TRBV20-1,many
CASSPTGTGKETQYF,TGTGCCAGCAGCCCGACCGGGACAGGGAAGGAGACCCAGTACTTC,TRBJ2-5,TRBD1,TRBV3-1,NA
CASRLPEADTQYF,TGTGCCAGCAGACTCCCTGAAGCAGATACGCAGTATTTT,TRBJ2-3,NA,TRBV6-2/TRBV6-3,many
CASSQANTEAFF,TGTGCCAGCAGTCAGGCGAACACTGAAGCTTTCTTT,TRBJ1-1,NA,TRBV25-1,many
CASSLWGNNEQFF,TGTGCCAGCAGTTTATGGGGAAACAATGAGCAGTTCTTC,TRBJ2-1,NA,TRBV28,NA
CASSRWTVQETQYF,TGTGCCAGCAGCAGGTGGACAGTTCAAGAGACCCAGTACTTC,TRBJ2-5,NA,TRBV7-8,NA
CASSYSGGPEEQFF,TGTGCCAGCAGTTACTCGGGGGGGCCGGAGGAGCAGTTCTTC,TRBJ2-1,NA,TRBV6-2/TRBV6-3,NA
CASSHGGTFPGELFF,TGCGCCAGCAGCCATGGCGGGACTTTCCCCGGGGAGCTGTTTTTT,TRBJ2-2,NA,TRBV4-1,few
CSVDLADQETQYF,TGCAGCGTTGACCTAGCGGACCAAGAGACCCAGTACTTC,TRBJ2-5,TRBD2,TRBV29-1,NA
CASSPRGLAGDLAVYEQYF,TGTGCCAGCAGCCCCCGAGGACTAGCGGGGGATCTCGCCGTTTACGAGCAGTACTTC,TRBJ2-7,TRBD2,TRBV9,NA
CASSQTGGKDTQYF,TGTGCCAGCTCCCAGACAGGGGGCAAAGATACGCAGTATTTT,TRBJ2-3,TRBD1,TRBV18,few
CASSKERPGVLGLASYNEQFF,TGTGCCAGCAGCAAAGAGCGCCCAGGAGTCCTAGGACTAGCTTCCTACAATGAGCAGTTCTTC,TRBJ2-1,NA,TRBV21-1,NA
CSVSRTSNTGELFF,TGCAGCGTGTCTAGGACATCGAACACCGGGGAGCTGTTTTTT,TRBJ2-2,NA,TRBV29-1,NA
CSSSPGSGTDTQYF,TGCAGCTCGAGCCCCGGTTCAGGCACAGATACGCAGTATTTT,TRBJ2-3,NA,TRBV29-1,few
CSASRAGRLNEQFF,TGCAGTGCTAGCCGGGCAGGGAGGTTGAATGAGCAGTTCTTC,TRBJ2-1,NA,TRBV20-1,NA
CASSHPLQGARGYTF,TGTGCCAGCAGCCACCCTCTGCAGGGGGCTAGGGGCTACACCTTC,TRBJ1-2,TRBD1,TRBV4-2,few
CSEAPGGAGMNTEAFF,TGCAGTGAGGCCCCAGGGGGCGCAGGGATGAACACTGAAGCTTTCTTT,TRBJ1-1,TRBD1,TRBV20-1,few
CSAGGPTPYGYTF,TGCAGTGCCGGGGGGCCCACCCCCTATGGCTACACCTTC,TRBJ1-2,NA,TRBV20-1,few
CASSPKGTTGELFF,TGTGCCAGCTCACCAAAGGGGACAACCGGGGAGCTGTTTTTT,TRBJ2-2,NA,TRBV18,few
CSARGGGRRNTEAFF,TGCAGTGCTAGAGGAGGGGGACGGAGGAACACTGAAGCTTTCTTT,TRBJ1-1,NA,TRBV20-1,many
CASSYSSWLREANYEQYF,TGTGCCAGCAGTTACTCGAGCTGGTTGCGGGAGGCCAACTACGAGCAGTACTTC,TRBJ2-7,TRBD2,TRBV6-5,few
CASSQVSRGTEAFF,TGTGCCAGCAGCCAAGTAAGCAGGGGCACTGAAGCTTTCTTT,TRBJ1-1,NA,TRBV3-1,NA
CASSQDNPGQPKYLNTEAFF,TGTGCCAGCAGCCAAGATAACCCGGGACAGCCTAAATACCTGAACACTGAAGCTTTCTTT,TRBJ1-1,TRBD1,TRBV3-1,many
CASSQGPGTSGYEQYF,TGTGCCAGCAGCCAAGGGCCCGGGACTAGCGGATACGAGCAGTACTTC,TRBJ2-7,TRBD2,TRBV4-2,NA
CASTYRDRVNTGELFF,TGTGCCAGCACCTACCGGGACAGGGTGAACACCGGGGAGCTGTTTTTT,TRBJ2-2,TRBD1,TRBV6-1,few
CASSLGTGGRWETQYF,TGTGCCAGCAGCTTGGGTACAGGGGGCCGATGGGAGACCCAGTACTTC,TRBJ2-5,TRBD1,TRBV5-6,NA
CASSQSANNEQFF,TGTGCCAGCAGCCAATCGGCGAACAATGAGCAGTTCTTC,TRBJ2-1,NA,TRBV14,few
CASALARGVSTDTQYF,TGTGCCAGCGCCCTGGCCAGGGGCGTTAGCACAGATACGCAGTATTTT,TRBJ2-3,NA,TRBV7-9,NA
CCAPGTSGGLAYNEQFF,TGCTGTGCTCCCGGGACTAGCGGGGGGTTAGCCTACAATGAGCAGTTCTTC,TRBJ2-1,TRBD2,TRBV20-1,NA
CASSVSLAIYNEQFF,TGCGCCAGCAGTGTCAGTCTAGCGATCTACAATGAGCAGTTCTTC,TRBJ2-1,NA,TRBV10-1,few